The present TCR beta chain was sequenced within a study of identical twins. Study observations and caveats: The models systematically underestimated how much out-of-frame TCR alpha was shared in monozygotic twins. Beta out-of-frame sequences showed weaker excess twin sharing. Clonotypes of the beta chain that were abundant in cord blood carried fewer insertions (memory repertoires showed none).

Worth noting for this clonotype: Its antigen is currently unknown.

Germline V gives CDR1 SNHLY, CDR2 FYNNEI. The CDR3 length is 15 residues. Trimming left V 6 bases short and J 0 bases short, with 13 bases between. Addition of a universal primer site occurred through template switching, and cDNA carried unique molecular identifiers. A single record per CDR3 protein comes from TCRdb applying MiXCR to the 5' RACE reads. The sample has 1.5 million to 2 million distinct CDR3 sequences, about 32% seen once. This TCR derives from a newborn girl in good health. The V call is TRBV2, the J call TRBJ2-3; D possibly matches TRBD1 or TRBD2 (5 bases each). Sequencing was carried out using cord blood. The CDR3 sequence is CASRRGFDSTDTQYF. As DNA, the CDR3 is TGTGCCAGCAGGAGGGGATTCGACAGCACAGATACGCAGTATTTT.